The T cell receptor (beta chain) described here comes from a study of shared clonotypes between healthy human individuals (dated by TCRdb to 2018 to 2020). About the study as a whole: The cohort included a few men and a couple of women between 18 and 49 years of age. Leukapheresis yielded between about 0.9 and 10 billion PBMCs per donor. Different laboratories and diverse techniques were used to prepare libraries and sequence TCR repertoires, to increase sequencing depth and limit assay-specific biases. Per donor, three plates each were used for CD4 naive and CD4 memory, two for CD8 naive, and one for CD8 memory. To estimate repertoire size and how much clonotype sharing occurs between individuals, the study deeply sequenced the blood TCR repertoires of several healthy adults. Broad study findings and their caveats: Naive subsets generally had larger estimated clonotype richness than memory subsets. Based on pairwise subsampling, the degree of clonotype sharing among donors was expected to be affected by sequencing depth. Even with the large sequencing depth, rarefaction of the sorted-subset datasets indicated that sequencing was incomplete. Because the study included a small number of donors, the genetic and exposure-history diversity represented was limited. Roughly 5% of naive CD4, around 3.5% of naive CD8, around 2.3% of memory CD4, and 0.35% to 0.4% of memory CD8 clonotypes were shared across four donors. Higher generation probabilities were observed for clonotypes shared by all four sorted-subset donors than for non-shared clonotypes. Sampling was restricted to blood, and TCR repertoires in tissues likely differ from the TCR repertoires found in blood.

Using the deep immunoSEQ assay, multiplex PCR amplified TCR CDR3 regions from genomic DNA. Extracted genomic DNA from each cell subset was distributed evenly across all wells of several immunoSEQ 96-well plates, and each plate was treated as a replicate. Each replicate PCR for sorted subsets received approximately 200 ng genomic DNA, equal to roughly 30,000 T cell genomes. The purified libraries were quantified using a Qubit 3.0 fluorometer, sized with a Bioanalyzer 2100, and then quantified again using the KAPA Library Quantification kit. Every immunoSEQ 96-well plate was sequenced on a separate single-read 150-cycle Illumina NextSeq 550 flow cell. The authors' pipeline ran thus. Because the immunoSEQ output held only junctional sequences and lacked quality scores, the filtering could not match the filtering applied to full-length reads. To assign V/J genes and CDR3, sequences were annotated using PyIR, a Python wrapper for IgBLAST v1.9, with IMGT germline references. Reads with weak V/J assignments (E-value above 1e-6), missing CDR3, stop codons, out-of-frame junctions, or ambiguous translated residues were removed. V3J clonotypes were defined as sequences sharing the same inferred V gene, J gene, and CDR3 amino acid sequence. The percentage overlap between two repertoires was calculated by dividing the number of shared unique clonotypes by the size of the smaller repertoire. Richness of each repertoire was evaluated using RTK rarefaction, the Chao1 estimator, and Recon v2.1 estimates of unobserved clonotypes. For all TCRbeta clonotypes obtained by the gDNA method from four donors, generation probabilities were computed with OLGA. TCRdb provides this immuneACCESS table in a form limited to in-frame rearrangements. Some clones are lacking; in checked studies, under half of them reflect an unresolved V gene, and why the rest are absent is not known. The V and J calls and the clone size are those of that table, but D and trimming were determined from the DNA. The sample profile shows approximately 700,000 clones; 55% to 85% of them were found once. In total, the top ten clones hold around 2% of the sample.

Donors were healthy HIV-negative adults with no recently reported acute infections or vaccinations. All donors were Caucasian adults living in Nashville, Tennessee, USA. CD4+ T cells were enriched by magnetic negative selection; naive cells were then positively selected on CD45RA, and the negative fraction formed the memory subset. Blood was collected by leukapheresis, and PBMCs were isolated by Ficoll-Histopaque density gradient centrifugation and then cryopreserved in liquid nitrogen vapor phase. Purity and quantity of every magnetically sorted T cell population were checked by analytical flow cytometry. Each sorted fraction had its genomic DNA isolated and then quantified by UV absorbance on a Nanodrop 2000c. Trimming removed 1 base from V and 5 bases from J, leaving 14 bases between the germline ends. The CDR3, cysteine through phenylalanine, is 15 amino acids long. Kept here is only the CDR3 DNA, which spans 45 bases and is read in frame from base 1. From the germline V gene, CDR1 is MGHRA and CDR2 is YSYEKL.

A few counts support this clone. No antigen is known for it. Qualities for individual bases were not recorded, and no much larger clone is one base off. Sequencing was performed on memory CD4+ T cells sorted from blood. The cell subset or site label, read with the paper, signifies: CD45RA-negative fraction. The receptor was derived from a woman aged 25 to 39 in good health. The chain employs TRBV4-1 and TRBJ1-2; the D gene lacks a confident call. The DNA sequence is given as TGCGCCAGCAGCCAAGTAAGAGTATCGGGGTATGGCTACACCTTC. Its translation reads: CASSQVRVSGYGYTF.